The clone carrying this T cell receptor beta chain was counted only a few times. Its target is not known. Trimming removed 5 bases at V and 6 bases at J, with 11 bases between. The CDR3 is 13 amino acids. Germline CDR1 is LGHDT and CDR2 is YNNKEL (reference sequence). This record belongs to a study of spatial heterogeneity in lung cancer. As to time point: sample taken at primary tumor resection. Every individual TCR cDNA molecule carried its own unique molecular identifier, which allowed correction of PCR and sequencing errors. TCRdb re-called the 5' RACE reads through MiXCR, storing one row per CDR3 protein. The table has over 45,000 distinct CDR3 sequences, roughly 5% seen once. Findings and caveats of the study: Among blood samples, ubiquitous expanded tumor TCRs appeared more at resection than at follow-up.

The TCR sequence derives from a male donor with early-stage non-small cell lung cancer. This chain connects TRBV3-1 to TRBJ1-5; a weak D match, TRBD1 (5 bases). The material was PBMCs, obtained at surgery. CDR3 DNA sequence: TGTGCCAGCAGCTCAGGGATGGCTCAGCCCCAGCATTTT. This codes for CASSSGMAQPQHF.